This is a list of T cell receptor beta chains from one sample in a study of blood T cell repertoires in COVID-19. Profiled with immunoSEQ multiplex PCR; TCRdb holds only in-frame clones, not every one. Of about 89,000 clones listed, 80% were seen once; the top ten hold 15% to 20%. The sequenced sample consisted of peripheral blood. The source is a woman older than 75 with acute or convalescent COVID-19. CDR3s include the opening cysteine and the closing phenylalanine or tryptophan. D genes are given only for firm matches. Clone size is not always given. Where it is, it says once, few, many or a class for expanded clones.

D,V,size,J,length,DNA,CDR3
-,TRBV18,once,TRBJ1-2,12,TGTGCCAGCCGGACGGGGGACTATGGCTACACCTTC,CASRTGDYGYTF
TRBD1,TRBV19,-,TRBJ1-4,18,TGTGCCAGTAGTTTCACCGCCGGGACAGGAAGCAGGGTTGAAAAACTGTTTTTT,CASSFTAGTGSRVEKLFF
TRBD1,TRBV3-1/TRBV3-2,-,TRBJ2-7,14,TGTGCCAGCAGGGACAGGGCGAGCTCCTACGAGCAGTACTTC,CASRDRASSYEQYF
-,TRBV30,-,TRBJ1-1,12,TGTGCCTGGGGCCCCCAGGCCGCTGAAGCTTTCTTT,CAWGPQAAEAFF
-,TRBV7-2,-,TRBJ1-6,15,TGTGCCAGCAGCTTATTAGGACAGTACTATTCACCCCTCCACTTT,CASSLLGQYYSPLHF
TRBD2,TRBV5-8,-,TRBJ2-1,15,TGTGCCAGCAGCTATAGCGGGAGCTCCTACAATGAGCAGTTCTTC,CASSYSGSSYNEQFF
-,TRBV7-2,-,TRBJ2-5,14,TGTGCCAGCAGCTTAGGTCCAGCGCGAGAGACCCAGTACTTC,CASSLGPARETQYF
TRBD2,TRBV5-1,-,TRBJ2-2,16,TGCGCCAGCAGCTTTCTAGCGGGGGTTACCACCGGGGAGCTGTTTTTT,CASSFLAGVTTGELFF
-,TRBV12-3/TRBV12-4,-,TRBJ1-3,13,TGTGCCAGCGACAGGTACTCTGGAAACACCATATATTTT,CASDRYSGNTIYF
-,TRBV30,-,TRBJ2-4,14,TGTGCCTGGAGTGTAGCCTTAGCCAAAAACATTCAGTACTTC,CAWSVALAKNIQYF
TRBD2,TRBV20-1,-,TRBJ2-3,14,TGCAGTGCTAGTCGGCGGGAGGGCACAGATACGCAGTATTTT,CSASRREGTDTQYF
-,TRBV19,-,TRBJ2-1,16,TGTGCCAGTAGTATAGAGGGGGGGGCGAAAGGAAATGAGCAGTTCTTC,CASSIEGGAKGNEQFF
TRBD1,TRBV19,once,TRBJ1-6,14,TGTGCCAGTAGTACTTGGGACAGGGGTTCACCCCTCCACTTT,CASSTWDRGSPLHF
TRBD1,TRBV19,-,TRBJ2-1,13,TGTGCCAGTACCCCCAGGGGGTTTAGTGAGCAGTTCTTC,CASTPRGFSEQFF
TRBD1,TRBV6-2/TRBV6-3,-,TRBJ1-4,13,TGTGCCAGCAGTAACAGGGGAGGCGAAAAACTGTTTTTT,CASSNRGGEKLFF
-,TRBV2,-,TRBJ2-7,14,TGTGCCAGCAAGTTAGACACAGGAGCCTACGAGCAGTACTTC,CASKLDTGAYEQYF
-,TRBV6-5,-,TRBJ1-4,13,TGTGCCAGCAGGACGGGGGTGAATGAAAAACTGTTTTTT,CASRTGVNEKLFF